This is a list of T cell receptor beta chains from one sample in a study of shared clonotypes between healthy human individuals. Sequencing was performed with immunoSEQ multiplex PCR; in TCRdb, only in-frame clones are kept and a portion is missing. The repertoire holds approximately 1.5 million clones, with about 98% as singletons. The specimen sequenced was naive CD4+ T cells sorted from blood. The receptors here all came from a man aged 25 to 40 in good health. Both conserved end residues are part of each CDR3. Fields, in order: CDR3 DNA, CDR3 protein, clone size, D gene, V gene, J gene. D genes are given only for firm matches. Where a row states a size, it is once, few, many or the class of an expanded clone; other rows omit it.

TGTGCCACCTCAGGGGTAAAGCAGTACTTC	CATSGVKQYF	once	.	TRBV28	TRBJ2-7
TGTGCCAGCAGTTCCCACGGTGCAACTAATGAAAAACTGTTTTTT	CASSSHGATNEKLFF	.	.	TRBV28	TRBJ1-4
TGTGCCAGCAGCCATAGACAGGGGGCGGGCTATGGCTACACCTTC	CASSHRQGAGYGYTF	.	TRBD1	TRBV5-4	TRBJ1-2
TGCAGCGTTGCCACGGGTTCCTACGAGCAGTACTTC	CSVATGSYEQYF	.	.	TRBV29-1	TRBJ2-7
TGCGCCAGCAGCAGGGACGAATCTCCCCGACTCACCTACGAGCAGTACTTC	CASSRDESPRLTYEQYF	.	.	TRBV5-1	TRBJ2-7
TGTGCCAGCAGCTTATGGGGGGGGTTCGACTGGTACGAGCAGTACTTC	CASSLWGGFDWYEQYF	.	TRBD2	TRBV11-2	TRBJ2-7
TGTGCCAGCAGCTTAAGCCGGGACTACGAGCAGTACTTC	CASSLSRDYEQYF	.	.	TRBV7-3	TRBJ2-7
TGTGCCAGCAGTGAGAACGAGGGAGGGCAGGGCACAGATACGCAGTATTTT	CASSENEGGQGTDTQYF	.	TRBD2	TRBV2	TRBJ2-3
TGCGCCAGCACCAATAGACCTCCGACAGGGGCCCTTTTGAACACTGAAGCTTTCTTT	CASTNRPPTGALLNTEAFF	.	TRBD1	TRBV5-1	TRBJ1-1
TGTGCCAGTAGTATATTGGATACGCAGTATTTT	CASSILDTQYF	.	.	TRBV19	TRBJ2-3
TGCGCCAGCAGCTTGAGGACACTAATGGATGGCTACACCTTC	CASSLRTLMDGYTF	once	.	TRBV5-1	TRBJ1-2
TGCGCCAGCAGCCATCAGCGGGGTAGCACAGATACGCAGTATTTT	CASSHQRGSTDTQYF	.	TRBD2	TRBV4-1	TRBJ2-3
TGCGCCAGCAGCTTGTCCCGGGAGGTCCAAGATACGCAGTATTTT	CASSLSREVQDTQYF	.	TRBD2	TRBV5-1	TRBJ2-3
TGCAGCGTGGGGGACCGTTCCAATCAGCCCCAGCATTTT	CSVGDRSNQPQHF	.	.	TRBV29-1	TRBJ1-5
TGCGCCAGCAGACCGGACAGGGCTTTAGGTGGCTACACCTTC	CASRPDRALGGYTF	.	TRBD1	TRBV4-1	TRBJ1-2
TGTGCCAGCAGTTACTCAACTAGCAGATACAATGAGCAGTTCTTC	CASSYSTSRYNEQFF	.	.	TRBV6-6	TRBJ2-1
TGTGCAAGTCGCTTAGCGGTACGGGACAGGCCAAGCTCTGGGGCCAACGTCCTGACTTTC	CASRLAVRDRPSSGANVLTF	once	.	TRBV12-2	TRBJ2-6
TGTGCCAGTAGCCCGCCGGGACATCCATACGAGCAGTACTTC	CASSPPGHPYEQYF	once	.	TRBV19	TRBJ2-7
TGTGCCAGCTCGACTAGCGGGTCATGGGAGCAGTACTTC	CASSTSGSWEQYF	.	TRBD2	TRBV6-1	TRBJ2-7
TGTGCCAGCAGCTCCGGCTCTTGGGGCTACACCTTC	CASSSGSWGYTF	.	.	TRBV2	TRBJ1-2
TGCGCCAGCAGCCAAATGGGGCCTAGCACAGATACGCAGTATTTT	CASSQMGPSTDTQYF	.	.	TRBV4-1	TRBJ2-3
TGCGCCAGCAGCCAAGATCCAGTAGTAGGAACTGAAGCTTTCTTT	CASSQDPVVGTEAFF	once	.	TRBV4-3	TRBJ1-1
TGCGCCAGCAGTGCGGGGGCTTCGCCCTACGAGCAGTACTTC	CASSAGASPYEQYF	.	.	TRBV5-1	TRBJ2-7
TGCGCCAGCAGCTTGGTGTCGGGTCAGGGAGGCAACGAGCAGTACTTC	CASSLVSGQGGNEQYF	.	.	TRBV5-1	TRBJ2-7
TGTGCCAGCACCGGCGGGGTGAACACCGGGGAGCTGTTTTTT	CASTGGVNTGELFF	.	.	TRBV25-1	TRBJ2-2
TGCGCCAGCAGCCAAGATATGGGGGAGACCCAGTACTTC	CASSQDMGETQYF	.	.	TRBV4-3	TRBJ2-5
TGTGCCACCAGCAGAGATCGTACCCAAACACTGTTTTTT	CATSRDRTQTLFF	.	.	TRBV15	TRBJ1-4
TGTGCCAGCAGTCGGGGACTCCAGGAGGGTCAGCCCCAGCATTTT	CASSRGLQEGQPQHF	.	.	TRBV6-1	TRBJ1-5
TGTGCCAGCTCACAGCTGGGACAGGGCCCCACTGAAGCTTTCTTT	CASSQLGQGPTEAFF	.	TRBD1	TRBV18	TRBJ1-1
TGTGCCAGCAGCTTTACGGGGTACTCCGAGGCTTTCTTT	CASSFTGYSEAFF	.	.	TRBV2	TRBJ1-1
TGCGCCAGCAGCTTGGTAGCCAACTACGAGCAGTACTTC	CASSLVANYEQYF	.	.	TRBV5-1	TRBJ2-7
TGTGCCAGCAGTTCCCTGGGAGATGGTGAAAAACTGTTTTTT	CASSSLGDGEKLFF	.	.	TRBV28	TRBJ1-4
TGTGCCAGTAGTATTGGTGGGACAGGTTGGGGGAACACTGAAGCTTTCTTT	CASSIGGTGWGNTEAFF	.	TRBD1	TRBV19	TRBJ1-1
TGTGCCAGCAGCGTAGACGGCGGTAACACTGAAGCTTTCTTT	CASSVDGGNTEAFF	.	.	TRBV9	TRBJ1-1
TGTGCCAGCAGTTACCTGGGCAAGACCCAGTACTTC	CASSYLGKTQYF	.	.	TRBV6-5	TRBJ2-5
TGTGCCAGCAGCAGGGGACTAGCGGGAGTTCCCTACGAGCAGTACTTC	CASSRGLAGVPYEQYF	.	TRBD2	TRBV5-6	TRBJ2-7
TGTGCCAGCAGCTTAAGGGGGCGCCGAGTTAGCAATCAGCCCCAGCATTTT	CASSLRGRRVSNQPQHF	.	TRBD1	TRBV7-2	TRBJ1-5
TGTGCCAGCAGCCCGAGACTAGGGCAAGAGCAGTACTTC	CASSPRLGQEQYF	.	.	TRBV7-2	TRBJ2-7
TGTGCCTGGAGGATTAGTGGTGGCTACACCTTC	CAWRISGGYTF	.	.	TRBV30	TRBJ1-2
TGCGCCAGCAGCGGTACCGGGACAGGGTCTACCGGGGAGCTGTTTTTT	CASSGTGTGSTGELFF	.	TRBD1	TRBV5-1	TRBJ2-2
TGCGCCAGCAGCTCTAGGACCTCCTACAATGAGCAGTTCTTC	CASSSRTSYNEQFF	.	.	TRBV5-1	TRBJ2-1
TGTGCCAGCACCGAGTTTACAGGAACCGGGGAGCTGTTTTTT	CASTEFTGTGELFF	.	.	TRBV6-4	TRBJ2-2
TGTGCCAGCATGGCTGCAGTTGGCACCGGGGAGCTGTTTTTT	CASMAAVGTGELFF	.	.	TRBV2	TRBJ2-2
TGTGCCATCAGTGGGACCGACAGGGGCTACGAGCAGTACTTC	CAISGTDRGYEQYF	.	TRBD1	TRBV10-3	TRBJ2-7
TGTGCCAGCAGGAGGAACTACGAGCAGTACTTC	CASRRNYEQYF	.	.	TRBV2	TRBJ2-7
TGTGCCATCAGGGAGCGGGAGGGCCGTTACGAGCAGTACTTC	CAIREREGRYEQYF	.	TRBD2	TRBV10-3	TRBJ2-7
TGTGCCAGCTCCCGTCCACAAGAGACCCAGTACTTC	CASSRPQETQYF	once	.	TRBV18	TRBJ2-5
TGTGCCAGCAGCTTAGGACGGGTTAACACTGAAGCTTTCTTT	CASSLGRVNTEAFF	.	.	TRBV7-9	TRBJ1-1
TGTGCCAGCAGTCCTTTAGGGCAGCAGAACACTGAAGCTTTCTTT	CASSPLGQQNTEAFF	.	.	TRBV25-1	TRBJ1-1
TGTGCCAGCAGCTTGGCCCTAGGACTAGCGGACGATGAGCAGTTCTTC	CASSLALGLADDEQFF	once	TRBD2	TRBV5-4	TRBJ2-1
TGTGCCAGTAGTATGAGCTCGGCCTTTTATGAGCAGTTCTTC	CASSMSSAFYEQFF	.	.	TRBV19	TRBJ2-1